Listed below are T cell receptor beta chains from one sample, sequenced in a study of metastatic and nonmetastatic thyroid tumors. Via MiXCR, TCRdb re-called the PCR reads. This table holds around 13,000 clones, about 12% found once. The sequenced sample consisted of blood. The receptors here all came from a female donor with papillary thyroid cancer or a benign thyroid nodule (not recorded which). Some clones in this sample may be carry-over from other donors' samples. Each CDR3 is given without its conserved first and last residue. Fields, in order: J gene, V gene, CDR3 protein.

TRBJ2-1,TRBV5-1,ASSSGALINEQF
TRBJ2-3,TRBV10-3,ASNRGTSLADTQY
TRBJ2-3,TRBV6-1,ASGRKITDTQY
TRBJ2-7,TRBV6-2/TRBV6-3,ASYSGSEQY
TRBJ2-7,TRBV5-1,ASSFQGSYEQY
TRBJ1-4,TRBV28,ASSRTGNNEKLF
TRBJ2-3,TRBV7-9,ASSLGLAGDTQY
TRBJ2-5,TRBV3-1,ASSQETAHETQY
TRBJ2-7,TRBV28,ASSTGGGDEQY
TRBJ2-5,TRBV7-9,ASSFRGEETQY
TRBJ1-3,TRBV28,AISPLFTPRGRGNTIY
TRBJ2-3,TRBV11-2,ASSFRSGGGTDTQY
TRBJ2-5,TRBV7-9,ASSHETYQETQY
TRBJ2-7,TRBV14,ASSQGGYEQY
TRBJ1-5,TRBV3-1,ASSYSGGFNQPQH
TRBJ2-3,TRBV7-9,ASSFGYRITDTQY
TRBJ1-2,TRBV28,ASSLGPGTGTPGGT
TRBJ1-4,TRBV7-9,ASSPGPPSVRPEKLF
TRBJ2-6,TRBV19,ASSMGFSDGANVMT
TRBJ1-4,TRBV6-1,ASSSSRDRAEKLF
TRBJ1-1,TRBV6-2/TRBV6-3,ASTQGTEAF
TRBJ1-2,TRBV5-1,ASSFETPNYGYT
TRBJ2-1,TRBV12-3/TRBV12-4,ASSSRTSGRRNEQF
TRBJ1-6,TRBV3-1,ASSQVGQGDSPLH